This T cell receptor (beta chain) was obtained from a study of neurological immune-mediated disorders. TCRdb reanalysed the 5' RACE reads using MiXCR and keeps one entry per CDR3 protein. The sample consists of about 79,000 distinct CDR3 sequences, 12% to 15% of them appearing once. The V and J ends lost 2 bases and 0 bases, in that order; junction bases with no gene match: 4. The CDR3 runs to 16 residues. The table lists this clonotype with many counts. The sample was PBMCs. This clonotype was sampled from a woman aged 50 to 65 in good health. This sequence joins TRBV12-3 or TRBV12-4 and TRBJ2-7, with TRBD2 identical over 10 bases. This chain's CDR3 is CASSLTSGVGSYEQYF. The CDR3 DNA reads as TGTGCCAGCAGTTTAACTAGCGGGGTGGGCTCCTACGAGCAGTACTTC.